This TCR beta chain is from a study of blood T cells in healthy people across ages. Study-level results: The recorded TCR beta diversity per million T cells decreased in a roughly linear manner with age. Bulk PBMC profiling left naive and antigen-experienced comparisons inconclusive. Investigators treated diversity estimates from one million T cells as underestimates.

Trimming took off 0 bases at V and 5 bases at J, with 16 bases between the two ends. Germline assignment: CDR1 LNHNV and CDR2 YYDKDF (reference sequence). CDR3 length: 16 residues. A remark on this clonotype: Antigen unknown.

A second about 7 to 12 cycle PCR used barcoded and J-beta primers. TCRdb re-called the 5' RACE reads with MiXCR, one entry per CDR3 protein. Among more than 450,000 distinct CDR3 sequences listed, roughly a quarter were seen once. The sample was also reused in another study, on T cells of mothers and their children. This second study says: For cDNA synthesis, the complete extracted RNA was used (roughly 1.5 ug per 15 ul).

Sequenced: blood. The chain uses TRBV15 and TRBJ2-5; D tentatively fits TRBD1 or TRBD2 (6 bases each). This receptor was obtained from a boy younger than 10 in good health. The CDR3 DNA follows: TGTGCCACCAGCAGAGAGAGGGGGGCACTGGGTGAGACCCAGTACTTC. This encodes CATSRERGALGETQYF.